This T cell receptor (beta chain) was captured in a study of beta chain features in type 1 diabetes. Whole-study findings and limits: TCRB CDR3s were moderately but significantly shorter in Type 1 diabetes patients in all four CD4+ subsets.

Germline lookup yields CDR1 SNHLY and CDR2 FYNNEI. With 7 bases clipped from V and 10 bases from J, the junction kept 5 bases outside the gene matches. The CDR3 has 13 residues. Every isolated RNA sample was fully reverse transcribed, so sequencing captured expressed TCRB transcripts. TCRdb's table, derived via immunoSEQ multiplex PCR, lists solely in-frame clones and lacks some. The profile shows 240,000 or so clones, roughly 13% of them singletons. This clone was seen a handful of times. Its antigen remains unknown. The sequence derives from a man aged 30 to 45 with type 1 diabetes. The sequencing input was naive CD4+ T cells from blood. V and J are TRBV2 and TRBJ1-6, with 9 nucleotides matching TRBD1. CDR3 nucleotide sequence: TGTGCCAGCAAGGGACAGGGTGACTCACCCCTCCACTTT. Translation: CASKGQGDSPLHF.